These 29 T cell receptor beta chains share one sample of origin, sequenced in a study of breast tumors, draining lymph nodes, adjacent tissues. TCRdb itself ran the multiplex PCR reads through MiXCR, one entry per CDR3 protein. The sample holds approximately 130,000 distinct CDR3 sequences, around 20% seen once. Axillary draining lymph nodes of breast cancer patients supplied the node samples. The specimen was axillary lymph node tissue. The receptors were sampled from a female donor with breast cancer. Some clones in this sample may be carry-over from other donors' samples.

A few counts support this clonotype. The junction and the germline gene differ at one end; a read error may be behind it. The gene calls are TRBV28 and TRBJ2-7; 10 bases line up with TRBD2. This CDR3 has 14 residues. Germline V gene data show CDR1 as MDHEN and CDR2 as SYDVKM. The CDR3 region has the DNA TGTGCCAGCAGACCCGGGACTAGCGCTCTACGTGGGGACTTC. This codes for CASRPGTSALRGDF.

This clonotype has at least ten counts. This chain joins TRBV11-1 and TRBJ2-2, with 7 positions matching TRBD1. The trim removed 2 bases at V and 4 bases at J, leaving 7 bases unmatched. Per the germline V gene, CDR1 is SGHAT and CDR2 is FQDESV (reference sequence). The CDR3 spans 16 residues. Written as DNA, the CDR3 is TGTGCCAGCAGCTTAAGCGACAGGGCAGGCACCGGGGAGCTGTTTTTT. Protein product: CASSLSDRAGTGELFF.

This clonotype was found many times. The rearrangement joins TRBV5-8 to TRBJ2-7; 13 bases fit TRBD2. This CDR3 is built from 15 residues. CDR1 SGHTS and CDR2 YDEGEE come from the germline V gene. The junction had 3 bases not matched to a gene; V was cut back by 3 bases and J by 3 bases. CDR3 residues: CASSWGTSGIYEQYF. CDR3 DNA sequence: TGTGCCAGCAGCTGGGGGACTAGCGGGATCTACGAGCAGTACTTC. Full variable domain (outside the CDR3, taken from reference TRBV5-8 and TRBJ2-7): EAGVTQSPTHLIKTRGQQATLRCSPISGHTSVYWYQQALGLGLQFLLWYDEGEERNRGNFPPRFSGRQFPNYSSELNVNALELEDSALYLCASSWGTSGIYEQYFGPGTRLTVT.

A remark on this clonotype: With a much larger clone just one base away, this may be a read error. V is TRBV18 and J is TRBJ1-2; D gene uncertain. Germline V gene lookup returns CDR1 KGHSH and CDR2 LQKENI. This CDR3 is 13 amino acids long. CDR3 amino acids: CAGSRAPAYGYTF. In DNA, the CDR3 is TGTGCCGGCTCACGTGCTCCGGCCTATGGCTACACCTTC.

This clonotype showed up many times. The V gene is TRBV28, the J gene TRBJ1-6; 11 bases fit TRBD1. The CDR3 has 14 amino acids. V lost 6 bases to trimming and J lost 10 bases; unmatched junction nucleotides: 5. Germline V lookup: CDR1 MDHEN, CDR2 SYDVKM. CDR3 nucleotides: TGTGCCAGCAGCGGGGACAGGGGGTGGTCACCCCTCCACTTT. Its protein is CASSGDRGWSPLHF.

This chain joins TRBV19 and TRBJ1-2; unclear D gene. V gave up 7 bases and J gave up 8 bases, with 17 bases separating them. CDR3 length equals 13 residues. The germline CDR1 and CDR2 sequences are LNHDA and SQIVND (reference sequence). CDR3: CASNVDGPRGYTF. In nucleotides, the CDR3 is TGTGCCAGTAACGTTGACGGTCCCCGGGGCTACACCTTC.

This clonotype was seen many times. The chain joins TRBV9 to TRBJ2-5; 9 positions match TRBD2. After removal of 4 bases from V and 0 bases from J, the junction contained 4 bases not matched to a gene. This CDR3 has 15 residues. CDR1 SGDLS and CDR2 YYNGEE come from the germline V gene. The CDR3 nucleotides are TGTGCCAGCAGCAGGCGGGAGGGGTACCAAGAGACCCAGTACTTC. As protein: CASSRREGYQETQYF. Based on the CDR3 plus reference TRBV9 and TRBJ2-5, the full variable domain is DSGVTQTPKHLITATGQRVTLRCSPRSGDLSVYWYQQSLDQGLQFLIQYYNGEERAKGNILERFSAQQFPDLHSELNLSSLELGDSALYFCASSRREGYQETQYFGPGTRLLVL.

With regard to this clonotype: A read error may explain this, as a much larger clone is one base away. V gene TRBV5-4 combines with J gene TRBJ2-1; the D gene could be TRBD1 or TRBD2 (5 bases each). This CDR3 comprises 17 residues. The V gene's germline CDR1 is SGHNT and CDR2 YYREEE (reference sequence). The CDR3 nucleotides read TGTGCCAGCAGCTTGAAGTTGGGGGAGAGGACCTACAATGAGCGGTTCTTC. Protein: CASSLKLGERTYNERFF. Together with reference TRBV5-4 and TRBJ2-1, the CDR3 gives the full variable domain: ETGVTQSPTHLIKTRGQQVTLRCSSQSGHNTVSWYQQALGQGPQFIFQYYREEENGRGNFPPRFSGLQFPNYSSELNVNALELDDSALYLCASSLKLGERTYNERFFGPGTRLTVL.

In this sample, this clonotype turned up many times. The chain couples TRBV2 to TRBJ2-3; 8 bases align to TRBD2. The CDR3 is made up of 16 amino acids. Trimming cost V 5 bases and J 1 base; bases outside gene matches: 8. CDR1 is SNHLY, CDR2 FYNNEI, per germline. DNA of the CDR3: TGTGCCAGCAGTCACGGGGGGGGCCTCGGCACAGATACGCAGTATTTT. Its translation: CASSHGGGLGTDTQYF.

About this clonotype: It may be a read error: a sequence one base away is much more abundant. V usage is TRBV6-2 or TRBV6-3 and J usage is TRBJ2-1; D may be TRBD1 or TRBD2 (6 bases each). The CDR3 covers 15 residues. Germline assignment: CDR1 MNHEY and CDR2 SVGEGT. Trimming cost V 7 bases and J 10 bases, with 23 bases left between them. CDR3 in DNA: TGTGCCAGCACGCATGCGGGACAAGCTAAAGGGGAGCAGTTCTTC. This encodes CASTHAGQAKGEQFF.

This clonotype was picked up many times. CDR3 region: CASSLGQGGSPLHF. The CDR3 DNA follows: TGCGCCAGCAGCTTGGGACAGGGTGGCTCACCCCTCCACTTT. The chain has TRBV5-1 and TRBJ1-6; TRBD1 agrees at 7 bases. From germline, CDR1 is SGHRS and CDR2 YFSETQ. This CDR3 is 14 amino acids long. V lost 0 bases, J lost 10 bases, and 4 bases stayed unmatched.

This clonotype was seen repeatedly, ten times or more. The chain has TRBV29-1 and TRBJ1-2, with D possibly TRBD1 on 5 matching bases. This CDR3 spans 14 amino acids. Trimming left V 5 bases short and J 6 bases short, with 19 bases between. Germline CDR1 is SQVTM and CDR2 is ANQGSEA. This CDR3 reads CSVRNELRGNGYTF. CDR3 DNA: TGCAGCGTTCGTAACGAACTCCGGGGGAATGGCTACACCTTC.

The chain employs TRBV11-3 and TRBJ2-7; 11 bases are a match to TRBD2. Unmatched junction bases numbered 3, after V lost 0 bases and J lost 2 bases. CDR1 and CDR2 (germline): SGHNT, YENEEA. This CDR3 region has 16 residues. As DNA, the CDR3 is TGTGCCAGCAGCTTAGATTCGACTAGCGGGGCCTACGAGCAGTACTTC. As protein: CASSLDSTSGAYEQYF.

This clonotype was observed at least ten times. This rearrangement joins TRBV10-3 to TRBJ2-1; D may match TRBD1 or TRBD2 (5 bases each). The CDR3 is made up of 15 amino acids. V lost 1 base and J lost 9, with 16 bases in between. Germline CDR1 reads ENHRY; CDR2 reads SYGVKD. As DNA, the CDR3 is TGTGCCATCAGTGAGTACTCCGGGACCAGAGTTGAGCAGTTCTTC. It encodes CAISEYSGTRVEQFF.

The V call is TRBV30, the J call TRBJ1-4, with no clear D. CDR1 is GTSNPN and CDR2 is SVGIG in the germline V gene (reference sequence). V was pared by 3 bases and J by 4 bases, with 15 bases between. The CDR3 extends over 15 amino acids. CDR3 in DNA: TGTGCCTGGAGAGCTGTTCTTGACGGTAATGAAAAACTGTTTTTT. Protein product: CAWRAVLDGNEKLFF.

This clonotype came up many times. The genes are TRBV3-1 and TRBJ2-7; D is perhaps TRBD1 (5 bases). The CDR3 consists of 14 residues. V lost 4 bases and J lost 4, with 14 bases in between. The germline gives CDR1 LGHDT, CDR2 YNNKEL (reference sequence). The CDR3 spells CASSPDARAYEQYF. The CDR3 DNA sequence: TGTGCCAGCAGCCCAGACGCCAGGGCTTACGAGCAGTACTTC.

This clonotype was observed many times. The chain recombines TRBV30 with TRBJ1-3, with 9 bases fitting TRBD1. The CDR3 is made up of 15 amino acids. The V segment lost 0 bases and the J segment 4 bases; nucleotides outside the gene matches: 4. The germline gives CDR1 GTSNPN, CDR2 SVGIG (reference sequence). CDR3 nucleotide sequence: TGTGCCTGGAGTGTACCCGGGACAGGGGGAAACACCATATATTTT. Its translation is CAWSVPGTGGNTIYF.

The chain combines TRBV20-1 with TRBJ2-1; possible D gene TRBD2, 5 bases. The CDR3 consists of 17 residues. Between the trimmed V and J ends, which lost 5 bases and 3 bases, there was a span of 23 bases. Germline V CDR1 and CDR2: DFQATT, SNEGSKA (reference sequence). CDR3 sequence: CSASHMGATSLYNEQFF. The CDR3 nucleotides read TGCAGTGCTTCTCATATGGGAGCCACCTCCCTCTACAATGAGCAGTTCTTC.

The V and J genes are TRBV7-9 and TRBJ2-5, with TRBD1 identical over 9 bases. Unmatched junction bases numbered 4, after V lost 5 bases and J lost 3 bases. The CDR3 spans 14 residues. Germline lookup yields CDR1 SEHNR and CDR2 FQNEAQ (reference sequence). CDR3 residues: CASSPQGAKETQYF. The DNA of the CDR3 is TGTGCCAGCAGCCCACAGGGGGCCAAAGAGACCCAGTACTTC.

This clonotype was observed at least ten times. V and J are TRBV19 and TRBJ2-2; D assignment may be TRBD1 or TRBD2 (5 bases each). Between the trimmed V and J ends, which lost 0 bases and 4 bases, there was a span of 6 bases. This CDR3 has 14 residues. Looked up from germline, CDR1 is LNHDA and CDR2 is SQIVND (reference sequence). In nucleotides, the CDR3 is TGTGCCAGTAGTATAGAGGGGACCACCGGGGAGCTGTTTTTT. Translated: CASSIEGTTGELFF.

This clonotype was counted many times. The chain recombines TRBV12-3 or TRBV12-4 with TRBJ1-3; TRBD1 matches at 9 bases. The J segment lost 8 bases and the V segment lost 0 bases, leaving 8 bases of the junction unmatched. The CDR3 covers 16 residues. CDR3 DNA sequence: TGTGCCAGCAGTTTAGCCCCACAGGGGGCGGTGGACACCATATATTTT. Translating gives CASSLAPQGAVDTIYF.

The table lists this clonotype with many counts. This chain connects TRBV7-6 to TRBJ1-5; 7 positions agree with TRBD1. V shed 5 bases, J shed 2 bases, and the junction held 9 bases outside the gene matches. CDR3 length: 16 amino acids. Germline CDR1 SGHVS, CDR2 FNYEAQ. CDR3 region: CASSTLQGKGNQPQHF. Here the CDR3 DNA reads TGTGCCAGCAGCACTTTACAGGGGAAGGGCAATCAGCCCCAGCATTTT.

CDR3 bases: TGCAGTGCTAGAGATTTGGTAGAGGGAGAATTTGGTGAAGCTTTCTTT. The encoded protein is CSARDLVEGEFGEAFF. J is TRBJ1-1 and V is TRBV20-1; D not certain. CDR3 size: 16 residues. Germline V CDR1 and CDR2: DFQATT, SNEGSKA (reference sequence). Trimming cost V 0 bases and J 7 bases, with 21 bases left between them.

At least ten counts were recorded for this clonotype. J is TRBJ2-6 and V is TRBV4-2; no definite D call. CDR1 LGHNA and CDR2 YNFKEQ come from the germline V gene. The V end was cut by 4 bases, the J end by 0 bases, with 13 bases between. The CDR3 runs 17 residues. CDR3 residues: CASSLGIVSSGANVLTF. DNA for the CDR3: TGTGCCAGCAGCCTGGGGATAGTTAGCTCTGGGGCCAACGTCCTGACTTTC.

Many counts were recorded for this clonotype. The chain couples TRBV20-1 to TRBJ1-5, with 7 bases identical to TRBD1. CDR1 and CDR2 (germline): DFQATT, SNEGSKA (reference sequence). The CDR3 is 15 amino acids. V dropped 0 bases and J dropped 8; count of bases not matched to a gene: 10. This CDR3 reads CSARDNGQGGEPQHF. In DNA form, the CDR3 reads TGCAGTGCTAGAGATAATGGGCAGGGGGGAGAGCCCCAGCATTTT.

This clonotype was recorded once. Given a much more abundant clone one base away, this may be a read error. The rearrangement uses TRBV6-5 and TRBJ2-5; the match to TRBD2 covers 12 bases. CDR3 length: 15 residues. Germline V lookup: CDR1 MNHEY, CDR2 SVGAGI. The CDR3 nucleotides are TGTGCCAGCACTAGACTAGCGGGAGCCTATGAGACCCAGCACTTC. Its translation is CASTRLAGAYETQHF.

This clonotype has ten or more counts. The genes are TRBV15 and TRBJ1-3; D remains ambiguous. This CDR3 is built from 13 residues. Germline V CDR1 and CDR2: LNHNV, YYDKDF (reference sequence). The V gene lost 3 bases and the J gene lost 1 base, with 4 bases spanning the gap. CDR3 protein: CATSRGSGNTIYF. The CDR3, as DNA: TGTGCCACCAGCAGGGGATCTGGAAACACCATATATTTT.

Remarks on this clonotype: Possible read error: a much larger clone is one base away. The conserved closing phenylalanine or tryptophan is absent in this CDR3, likely reflecting a read error. The rearrangement joins TRBV28 to TRBJ2-7; 9 bases are shared with TRBD1. This CDR3 spans 14 amino acids. Looked up from germline, CDR1 is MDHEN and CDR2 is SYDVKM. V lost 6 bases and J lost 4; bases outside the gene matches: 7. The CDR3, as DNA: TGTGCCAGCAGCCCCAACGACAGGGGGTACGAGCAGTACCTC. Translated: CASSPNDRGYEQYL.

This clonotype was counted only a few times. This rearrangement joins TRBV5-8 to TRBJ2-2, with TRBD2 as a possible D gene (6 bases). CDR1 is SGHTS and CDR2 is YDEGEE in the germline V gene. The V end was cut by 0 bases, the J end by 3 bases, with 15 bases between. CDR3 length equals 17 residues. The CDR3 loop reads CASSLAFGTVDTGELFF. The CDR3 DNA reads TGTGCCAGCAGCTTGGCCTTTGGGACTGTGGACACCGGGGAGCTGTTTTTT.